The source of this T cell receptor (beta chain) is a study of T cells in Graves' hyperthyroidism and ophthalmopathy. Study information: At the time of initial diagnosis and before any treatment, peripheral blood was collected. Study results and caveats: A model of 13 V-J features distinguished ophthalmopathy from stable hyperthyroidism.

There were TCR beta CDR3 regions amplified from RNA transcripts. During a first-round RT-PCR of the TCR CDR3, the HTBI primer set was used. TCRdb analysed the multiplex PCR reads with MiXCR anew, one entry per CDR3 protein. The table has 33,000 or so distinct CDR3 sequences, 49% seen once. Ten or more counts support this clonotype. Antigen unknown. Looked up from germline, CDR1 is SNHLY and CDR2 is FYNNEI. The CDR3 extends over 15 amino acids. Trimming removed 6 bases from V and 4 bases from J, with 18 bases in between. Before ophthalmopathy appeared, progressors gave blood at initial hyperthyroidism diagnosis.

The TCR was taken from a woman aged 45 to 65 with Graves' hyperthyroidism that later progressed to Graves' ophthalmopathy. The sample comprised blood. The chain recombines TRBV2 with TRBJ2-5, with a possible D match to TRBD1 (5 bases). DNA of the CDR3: TGTGCCAGCAGGCCCGAAGGACACCCGGGAGAGACCCAGTACTTC. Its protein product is CASRPEGHPGETQYF. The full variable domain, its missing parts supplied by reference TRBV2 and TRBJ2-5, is EPEVTQTPSHQVTQMGQEVILRCVPISNHLYFYWYRQILGQKVEFLVSFYNNEISEKSEIFDDQFSVERPDGSNFTLKIRSTKLEDSAMYFCASRPEGHPGETQYFGPGTRLLVL.